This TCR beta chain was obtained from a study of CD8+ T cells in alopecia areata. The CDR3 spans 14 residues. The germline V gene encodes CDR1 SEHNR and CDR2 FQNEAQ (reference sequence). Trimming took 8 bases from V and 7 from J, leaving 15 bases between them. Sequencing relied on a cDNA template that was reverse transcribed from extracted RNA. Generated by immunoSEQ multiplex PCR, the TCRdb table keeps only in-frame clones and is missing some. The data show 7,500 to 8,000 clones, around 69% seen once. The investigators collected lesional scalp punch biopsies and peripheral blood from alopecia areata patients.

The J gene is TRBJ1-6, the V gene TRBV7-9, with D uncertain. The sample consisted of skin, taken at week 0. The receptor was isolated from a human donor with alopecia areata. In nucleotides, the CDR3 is TGTGCCAGCGGTTCGGCAGCCGAAAATTCACCCCTCCACTTT. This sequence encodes CASGSAAENSPLHF.